The 23 T cell receptor beta chains reported below all come from one sample, sequenced in a study of PD-1 blockade in classical Hodgkin lymphoma. Each of the patients experienced relapse following autologous stem cell transplantation, and their brentuximab vedotin exposure differed. Assay used: immunoSEQ multiplex PCR; TCRdb lists only in-frame clones, some missing. The repertoire holds nearly 55,000 clones, with roughly 80% as singletons. Here the sequenced sample was peripheral blood mononuclear cells (PBMCs), taken at baseline. These receptors were collected from a human donor with classical Hodgkin lymphoma.

In nucleotides, the CDR3 is TGCGCCAGCAGCTGGACTAGCGGAACCTACGAGCAGTACTTC. Translated: CASSWTSGTYEQYF. This chain uses TRBV5-1 with TRBJ2-7; 10 bases match TRBD2. The CDR3 extends over 14 amino acids. J gave up 2 bases and V 3 bases, and 2 bases lay outside the gene matches. Germline V gene data show CDR1 as SGHRS and CDR2 as YFSETQ. Combining the CDR3 with reference TRBV5-1 and TRBJ2-7 gives the whole variable domain KAGVTQTPRYLIKTRGQQVTLSCSPISGHRSVSWYQQTPGQGLQFLFEYFSETQRNKGNFPGRFSGRQFSNSRSEMNVSTLELGDSALYLCASSWTSGTYEQYFGPGTRLTVT.

This clone was counted only a few times. The rearrangement links TRBV6-5 to TRBJ1-2; weak D call: TRBD1 (6 bases). Germline loops: CDR1 MNHEY, CDR2 SVGAGI. V was pared by 4 bases and J by 4 bases, with 19 bases between. The CDR3 is 16 residues long. The CDR3 nucleotides are TGTGCCAGCAGTTCCCCCTTCAGGGGCCGGGCCTATGGCTACACCTTC. The encoded protein is CASSSPFRGRAYGYTF.

This clone has a handful of counts. The V call is TRBV11-2, the J call TRBJ1-5; 9 nucleotides agree with TRBD1. This CDR3 has 16 amino acids. V lost 5 bases, J lost 0 bases, and 5 bases stayed unmatched. The germline V gene encodes CDR1 SGHAT and CDR2 FQNNGV. This CDR3 reads CASSPGQGDSNQPQHF. In nucleotides, the CDR3 is TGTGCCAGCAGCCCGGGACAGGGTGATAGCAATCAGCCCCAGCATTTT. The whole variable domain, remainder taken from reference TRBV11-2 and TRBJ1-5, is EAGVAQSPRYKIIEKRQSVAFWCNPISGHATLYWYQQILGQGPKLLIQFQNNGVVDDSQLPKDRFSAERLKGVDSTLKIQPAKLEDSAVYLCASSPGQGDSNQPQHFGDGTRLSIL.

The chain couples TRBV2 to TRBJ2-3; TRBD2 agrees at 14 bases. The CDR3 is made up of 17 amino acids. Trimming at V came to 6 bases and at J to 3 bases, leaving 8 bases not matched to a gene. The V gene's germline CDR1 is SNHLY and CDR2 FYNNEI. The CDR3 DNA is TGTGCCAGCAGGGGACTAGCGGGAGAAGTTCAGACAGATACGCAGTATTTT. It codes for CASRGLAGEVQTDTQYF.

This clone was observed a handful of times. The chain's CDR3 is CASSGTSGSSDTQYF. The CDR3 nucleotides read TGTGCCAGTTCCGGGACTAGCGGGAGTTCAGATACGCAGTATTTT. The chain joins TRBV6-1 to TRBJ2-3; 14 positions agree with TRBD2. Germline loops: CDR1 MNHNS, CDR2 SASEGT. Trimming at V came to 9 bases and at J to 4 bases, leaving 6 bases not matched to a gene. The CDR3 covers 15 residues.

This chain connects TRBV7-7 to TRBJ2-7, with a weak D call TRBD1 (6 bases). V lost 0 bases and J 4 bases, leaving 10 bases between the germline ends. Looked up from germline, CDR1 is SSHAT and CDR2 is FNYEAQ (reference sequence). The CDR3 loop spans 14 amino acids. As DNA, the CDR3 is TGTGCCAGCAGCTTAGCGAAGGGGGATTACGAGCAGTACTTC. This encodes CASSLAKGDYEQYF.

The chain recombines TRBV5-4 with TRBJ2-7, with D tentatively TRBD1 or TRBD2 (5 bases each). The CDR3 loop spans 15 amino acids. Trimming cost V 2 bases and J 0 bases, with 12 bases left between them. Germline-derived CDR1 and CDR2 are SGHNT and YYREEE (reference sequence). The CDR3 protein is CASSFRDGGSYEQYF. CDR3 coding DNA: TGTGCCAGCAGCTTCCGGGACGGTGGCTCCTACGAGCAGTACTTC.

This chain links TRBV30 with TRBJ1-1; 11 positions match TRBD1. Trimming at V came to 2 bases and at J to 3 bases, leaving 8 bases not matched to a gene. The CDR3 sequence is 16 residues long. Germline CDR1 is GTSNPN and CDR2 is SVGIG (reference sequence). CDR3 bases: TGTGCCTGGAGTTTTGGGGACAGGGGGTGGGACACTGAAGCTTTCTTT. This gives the protein CAWSFGDRGWDTEAFF.

The chain employs TRBV29-1 and TRBJ1-2; no clear D gene. Germline CDR1 SQVTM, CDR2 ANQGSEA. The CDR3 covers 12 residues. Trimming shortened V by 4 bases and J by 8 bases, and 14 bases separated the two germline ends. The CDR3 region has the DNA TGCAGCGTTGTTAAAGCAGATGGGGGCTACACCTTC. It codes for CSVVKADGGYTF.

The chain joins TRBV5-4 to TRBJ1-1; D ambiguous. CDR1 SGHNT and CDR2 YYREEE come from the germline V gene (reference sequence). The germline V and J ends were trimmed by 5 bases and 1 base, with 9 bases remaining between them. This CDR3 has 13 residues. The DNA of the CDR3 is TGTGCCAGCAGAGTCGACCCGAACACTGAAGCTTTCTTT. This sequence encodes CASRVDPNTEAFF. Drawing the rest from reference TRBV5-4 and TRBJ1-1, the complete variable domain is ETGVTQSPTHLIKTRGQQVTLRCSSQSGHNTVSWYQQALGQGPQFIFQYYREEENGRGNFPPRFSGLQFPNYSSELNVNALELDDSALYLCASRVDPNTEAFFGQGTRLTVV.

The rearrangement uses TRBV5-4 and TRBJ1-1; no clear D. This CDR3 has 15 residues. Germline loops: CDR1 SGHNT, CDR2 YYREEE (reference sequence). Trimming removed 3 bases at V and 0 bases at J, with 12 bases between. CDR3 DNA: TGTGCCAGCAGCTCAGCAAGGGCCATGAACACTGAAGCTTTCTTT. Amino acid sequence: CASSSARAMNTEAFF.

The rearrangement uses TRBV28 and TRBJ2-2, with 9 nucleotides matching TRBD1. The CDR3 length is 15 residues. V shed 3 bases and J 6 bases; nucleotides not matched to a gene: 5. Germline loops: CDR1 MDHEN, CDR2 SYDVKM. The CDR3 reads CASSFRDRVPGELFF. The CDR3 DNA sequence: TGTGCCAGCAGTTTCCGGGACAGGGTCCCCGGGGAGCTGTTTTTT.

The chain employs TRBV14 and TRBJ1-2; a possible D gene is TRBD1 (6 bases). Germline assignment: CDR1 SGHDN and CDR2 FVKESK. The CDR3 has 15 amino acids. Trimming left V 4 bases short and J 8 bases short, with 20 bases between. The CDR3 DNA reads TGTGCCAGCAGCCCCCTAACAGGCGGGGGGCTAGGCTACACCTTC. As protein: CASSPLTGGGLGYTF. Full variable domain (missing parts from reference TRBV14 and TRBJ1-2): EAGVTQFPSHSVIEKGQTVTLRCDPISGHDNLYWYRRVMGKEIKFLLHFVKESKQDESGMPNNRFLAERTGGTYSTLKVQPAELEDSGVYFCASSPLTGGGLGYTFGSGTRLTVV.

The genes are TRBV11-3 and TRBJ2-7; no reliable D call. V gave up 0 bases and J gave up 0 bases, with 6 bases separating them. CDR1 is SGHNT, CDR2 YENEEA, per germline. This CDR3 comprises 14 residues. The DNA for the CDR3 is TGTGCCAGCAGCTTAGAGTTCTCCTCCTACGAGCAGTACTTC. It codes for CASSLEFSSYEQYF.

The V and J genes are TRBV27 and TRBJ2-3, with 15 bases aligning to TRBD2. Germline CDR1 reads MNHEY; CDR2 reads SMNVEV (reference sequence). V shed 5 bases and J 2 bases; nucleotides not matched to a gene: 8. The CDR3 is 18 amino acids. CDR3 sequence reads: CASSGLAGGPKFTDTQYF. The DNA of the CDR3 is TGTGCCAGCAGTGGACTAGCGGGAGGGCCGAAGTTCACAGATACGCAGTATTTT.

The J gene is TRBJ1-3, the V gene TRBV27; weak D call: TRBD1 (5 bases). The V gene lost 2 bases and the J gene lost 4 bases, with 12 bases spanning the gap. Germline CDR1 is MNHEY and CDR2 is SMNVEV (reference sequence). The CDR3 covers 15 residues. This chain's CDR3 is CASSLDWGLGNTIYF. In DNA, the CDR3 is TGTGCCAGCAGTTTAGACTGGGGCCTGGGAAACACCATATATTTT.

The chain uses TRBV7-3 and TRBJ2-1; D is unresolved. The CDR3 is made up of 15 amino acids. V lost 5 bases and J 4 bases, leaving 15 bases between the germline ends. Looked up from germline, CDR1 is SGHTA and CDR2 is FQGTGA. The CDR3 sequence is CASSPQAAYYNEQFF. The CDR3 DNA follows: TGTGCCAGCAGCCCTCAGGCGGCATATTACAATGAGCAGTTCTTC. The full variable domain, rest sourced from reference TRBV7-3 and TRBJ2-1, is GAGVSQTPSNKVTEKGKYVELRCDPISGHTALYWYRQSLGQGPEFLIYFQGTGAADDSGLPNDRFFAVRPEGSVSTLKIQRTERGDSAVYLCASSPQAAYYNEQFFGPGTRLTVL.

The chain carries TRBV27 and TRBJ1-5; D perhaps matches TRBD1 (6 bases). In germline, CDR1 is MNHEY, CDR2 SMNVEV (reference sequence). This CDR3 has 16 amino acids. Trimming took 6 bases from V and 4 from J, leaving 19 bases between them. CDR3 residues: CASSQQGMVGNQPQHF. The CDR3 DNA follows: TGTGCCAGCAGCCAACAGGGTATGGTAGGGAATCAGCCCCAGCATTTT.

The chain links TRBV19 to TRBJ2-3, with a tentative D call TRBD2 (6 bases). The germline V gene has CDR1 LNHDA and CDR2 SQIVND (reference sequence). The CDR3 covers 15 residues. Trimming took off 3 bases at V and 3 bases at J, with 13 bases between the two ends. The CDR3 nucleotides are TGTGCCAGTAGTATCCCGGGGGTTATGACAGATACGCAGTATTTT. Translated: CASSIPGVMTDTQYF.

The chain is built from TRBV7-2 and TRBJ1-1; no clear D gene. The germline V and J ends were trimmed by 4 bases and 1 base, with 7 bases remaining between them. The germline V gene encodes CDR1 SGHTA and CDR2 FQGNSA. CDR3 size: 13 residues. The CDR3 loop is CASSSDRNTEAFF. For the CDR3, the DNA is TGTGCCAGCAGCTCGGATCGGAACACTGAAGCTTTCTTT.

The chain has TRBV7-2 and TRBJ2-4; D is possibly TRBD1 or TRBD2 (5 bases each). Germline values: CDR1 SGHTA, CDR2 FQGNSA. CDR3 size: 13 residues. Between the trimmed V and J ends, which lost 5 bases and 16 bases, there was a span of 21 bases. The CDR3: CASSQGRIPFNYF. The CDR3 DNA reads TGTGCCAGCAGCCAGGGACGGATACCATTCAACTACTTC.

Written as DNA, the CDR3 is TGCGCCAGCAGCCAAGGACATCGGACCGGGACAGTCAATCAGCCCCAGCATTTT. It is translated as CASSQGHRTGTVNQPQHF. The rearrangement links TRBV4-1 to TRBJ1-5; 7 bases map to TRBD1. Germline trimming cut 1 base from V and 3 bases from J; bases unmatched to any gene: 12. This CDR3 contains 18 residues. The germline CDR1 and CDR2 sequences are MGHRA and YSYEKL.

This chain joins TRBV5-4 and TRBJ2-7; a weak D match, TRBD1 (6 bases). Germline V CDR1 and CDR2: SGHNT, YYREEE (reference sequence). The V and J ends lost 4 bases and 1 base respectively, with 9 bases between them. The CDR3 runs 13 residues. In nucleotides, the CDR3 is TGTGCCAGCAGCCCGGACAGATCCTACGAGCAGTACTTC. Residues: CASSPDRSYEQYF.